Shown below are 5 T cell receptor beta chains from a single sample sequenced in a study of cytomegalovirus exposure and HLA in healthy donors. A multiplex PCR was run with 60 Vbeta primers and 13 Jbeta primers. Repertoires were generated with immunoSEQ multiplex PCR, while TCRdb's copy carries only in-frame clones and drops some. The sample records over 100,000 clones, roughly 79% being singletons. Sequences were obtained from PBMCs. The receptors come from a male donor in good health and CMV-seronegative.

V is TRBV5-1 and J is TRBJ2-3, with 8 bases that match TRBD2. Germline CDR1 reads SGHRS; CDR2 reads YFSETQ. The trim removed 2 bases at V and 3 bases at J, leaving 5 bases unmatched. The CDR3 has 15 amino acids. As DNA, the CDR3 is TGCGCCAGCAGCTTACTAGCGGTCAAAACAGATACGCAGTATTTT. It specifies CASSLLAVKTDTQYF.

The rearrangement uses TRBV10-3 and TRBJ1-5; 7 nucleotides match TRBD1. Germline loops: CDR1 ENHRY, CDR2 SYGVKD. This CDR3 is built from 17 residues. The V gene end was trimmed by 0 bases and the J gene end by 4 bases; junction bases not matched to a gene: 9. CDR3 protein: CAISESPRAGGNQPQHF. CDR3 sequence (DNA): TGTGCCATCAGTGAGTCCCCCCGGGCAGGGGGTAATCAGCCCCAGCATTTT.

The V call is TRBV2, the J call TRBJ2-5; TRBD2 matches at 7 bases. Germline CDR1 is SNHLY and CDR2 is FYNNEI. V trimming: 2 bases; J trimming: 2 bases; junction bases outside the gene matches: 8. This CDR3 is built from 16 residues. The CDR3 DNA sequence: TGTGCCAGCAGTGAATTTATGGGGGGGTCTCAAGAGACCCAGTACTTC. It specifies CASSEFMGGSQETQYF.

In this sample, this clone turned up once. This chain uses TRBV5-4 with TRBJ2-5, with 9 bases matching TRBD1. The assigned J gene may be wrong: the sequence end matches TRBJ2-7 better. The CDR3 totals 16 residues. Germline loops: CDR1 SGHNT, CDR2 YYREEE (reference sequence). The CDR3 nucleotides read TGTGCCAGCAGCTTGGGTTTTGGGGGACAGGGAATCGAGCAGTACTTC. Translation: CASSLGFGGQGIEQYF.

Of note for this clone: The same CDR3 also results from other DNA sequences found in this sample. This chain uses TRBV30 with TRBJ1-5; D is unclear. Trimming removed 0 bases at V and 5 bases at J, with 8 bases between. The CDR3 totals 13 residues. Germline lookup yields CDR1 GTSNPN and CDR2 SVGIG (reference sequence). CDR3 sequence: CAWSVGGDQPQHF. For the CDR3, the DNA is TGTGCCTGGAGTGTCGGTGGAGATCAGCCCCAGCATTTT. The full variable domain, rest sourced from reference TRBV30 and TRBJ1-5, is SQTIHQWPATLVQPVGSPLSLECTVEGTSNPNLYWYRQAAGRGLQLLFYSVGIGQISSEVPQNLSASRPQDRQFILSSKKLLLSDSGFYLCAWSVGGDQPQHFGDGTRLSIL.